This T cell receptor (beta chain) was observed in a study of blood T cells in healthy people across ages. The CDR3 runs 15 residues. V lost 2 bases to trimming and J lost 5 bases, with 16 bases between them. The germline CDR1 and CDR2 sequences are SGHTA and FQGNSA. There are many counts of this clonotype. Primed by a sample-barcoded 5' primer and a J-beta primer mix, a second PCR proceeded for roughly 6 to 12 cycles. TCRdb re-called the 5' RACE reads with MiXCR, one entry per CDR3 protein. The sample holds about 780,000 distinct CDR3 sequences; about 62% are singletons and the top ten take around a quarter.

V gene TRBV7-2 combines with J gene TRBJ2-7; perhaps TRBD1 as D (5 bases). The sequenced sample was blood. This receptor was obtained from a young man in good health. The CDR3, as DNA: TGTGCCAGCAGCTTAAGGGGTCCAGGGTCGGACGAGCAGTACTTC. Its translation is CASSLRGPGSDEQYF.